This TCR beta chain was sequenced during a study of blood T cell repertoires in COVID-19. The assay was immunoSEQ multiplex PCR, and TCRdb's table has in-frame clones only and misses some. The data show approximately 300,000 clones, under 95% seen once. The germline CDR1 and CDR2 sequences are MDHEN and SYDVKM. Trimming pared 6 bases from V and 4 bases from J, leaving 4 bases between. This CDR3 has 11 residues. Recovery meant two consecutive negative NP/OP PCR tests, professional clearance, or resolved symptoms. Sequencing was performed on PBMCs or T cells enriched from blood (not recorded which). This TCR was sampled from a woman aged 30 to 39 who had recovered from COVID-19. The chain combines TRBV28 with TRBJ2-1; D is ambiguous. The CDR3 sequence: CASSGYNEQFF. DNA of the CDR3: TGTGCCAGCAGCGGGTACAATGAGCAGTTCTTC. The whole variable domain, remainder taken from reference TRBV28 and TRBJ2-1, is DVKVTQSSRYLVKRTGEKVFLECVQDMDHENMFWYRQDPGLGLRLIYFSYDVKMKEKGDIPEGYSVSREKKERFSLILESASTNQTSMYLCASSGYNEQFFGPGTRLTVL.